These 10 T cell receptor beta chains originate from one sample sequenced in a study of blood T cell repertoires in COVID-19 (dated by TCRdb to the early 2020s). Library construction relied on the immunoSEQ multiplex PCR assay. The immuneACCESS repertoire file appears here via TCRdb, limited to in-frame rearrangements. These files lack a portion of the clones; in checked studies, under half of the deficit traces to unresolved V genes, and the cause of the others is not known. This sample gives 250,000 to 300,000 clones in total; roughly 91% of them show up just once. The ten largest clones add up to over 2% of the sample. Sequencing input: PBMCs or T cells enriched from blood (not recorded which). The receptors here all came from a woman aged 40 to 55 with acute COVID-19.

V usage is TRBV12-5 and J usage is TRBJ2-7; TRBD2 matches at 8 bases. CDR3 length: 15 residues. Germline CDR1 LGHNT, CDR2 FRNRAP. Losses at the gene ends were 1 base for V and 4 bases for J; bases not matched to a gene: 6. CDR3 nucleotide sequence: TGTGCTAGTGGTTTGGCCGGGGGGGGTTCGTACGAGCAGTACTTC. Translated, it gives CASGLAGGGSYEQYF.

The rearrangement uses TRBV19 and TRBJ1-1, with 7 bases that match TRBD1. The CDR3 extends over 12 amino acids. J lost 6 bases, V lost 9 bases, and 7 bases had no gene match. Per the germline V gene, CDR1 is LNHDA and CDR2 is SQIVND (reference sequence). CDR3 sequence: CASQQGRAEAFF. The CDR3 DNA is TGTGCCAGCCAACAGGGGCGGGCTGAAGCTTTCTTT.

This clone showed up just a few times. The chain combines TRBV6-5 with TRBJ1-6; 9 nucleotides align to TRBD1. J lost 9 bases, V lost 5 bases, and 5 bases had no gene match. Germline assignment: CDR1 MNHEY and CDR2 SVGAGI. CDR3 length: 14 residues. The CDR3: CASSNRDRVSPLHF. DNA for the CDR3: TGTGCCAGCAGTAACCGGGACAGGGTTTCACCCCTCCACTTT.

In its sample, this clone was seen a few times. This chain uses TRBV6-1 with TRBJ2-6; D unresolved. This CDR3 contains 14 residues. CDR1 MNHNS and CDR2 SASEGT come from the germline V gene. Trimming took off 2 bases at V and 0 bases at J, with 2 bases between the two ends. In DNA form, the CDR3 reads TGTGCCAGCAGTGAACTCTCTGGGGCCAACGTCCTGACTTTC. This sequence encodes CASSELSGANVLTF.

The V and J genes are TRBV5-6 and TRBJ2-3; D not resolved. Germline-derived CDR1 and CDR2 are SGHDT and YYEEEE. The V end was cut by 4 bases, the J end by 1 base, with 13 bases between. The CDR3 loop spans 15 amino acids. The CDR3 region is CASSLRISGTDTQYF. The DNA for the CDR3 is TGTGCCAGCAGCCTACGTATTTCCGGCACAGATACGCAGTATTTT. The complete variable domain, with remaining parts taken from reference TRBV5-6 and TRBJ2-3, reads DAGVTQSPTHLIKTRGQQVTLRCSPKSGHDTVSWYQQALGQGPQFIFQYYEEEERQRGNFPDRFSGHQFPNYSSELNVNALLLGDSALYLCASSLRISGTDTQYFGPGTRLTVL.

The rearrangement uses TRBV7-9 and TRBJ1-5, with D possibly being TRBD1 (5 bases). The CDR3 totals 14 residues. CDR1 and CDR2 (germline): SEHNR, FQNEAQ (reference sequence). V gave up 0 bases and J gave up 7 bases, with 10 bases separating them. CDR3 in DNA: TGTGCCAGCAGCTTAGCAGGGGTTCGGCAGCCCCAGCATTTT. Its translation is CASSLAGVRQPQHF.

The V and J genes are TRBV19 and TRBJ1-2; TRBD1 might be the D (5 bases). CDR3 length equals 13 residues. V lost 6 bases to trimming and J lost 3 bases, with 11 bases between them. The germline V gene encodes CDR1 LNHDA and CDR2 SQIVND (reference sequence). CDR3 in DNA: TGTGCCAGTAGGCGGGGGGTCGACTATGGCTACACCTTC. Its translation: CASRRGVDYGYTF.

The chain combines TRBV19 with TRBJ1-2; maybe TRBD1 (6 bases). CDR3 length: 14 amino acids. Germline lookup yields CDR1 LNHDA and CDR2 SQIVND (reference sequence). V shed 3 bases and J shed 3 bases, with 11 bases lying between them. The CDR3 here is CASSIIAGDYGYTF. DNA for the CDR3: TGTGCCAGTAGTATTATAGCAGGGGACTATGGCTACACCTTC.

CDR3 nucleotides: TGTGCCAGCAGCCCCCGACAGGGGGCTTGGAATGAGCAGTTCTTC. Its translation is CASSPRQGAWNEQFF. The chain is built from TRBV7-3 and TRBJ2-1; 10 bases align to TRBD1. Germline V CDR1 and CDR2: SGHTA, FQGTGA. V dropped 5 bases and J dropped 7; count of bases not matched to a gene: 8. This CDR3 has 15 amino acids.

The rearrangement joins TRBV5-6 to TRBJ2-5; D call uncertain. Trimming shortened V by 1 base and J by 5 bases, and 12 bases separated the two germline ends. CDR3 length: 14 residues. The germline V gene encodes CDR1 SGHDT and CDR2 YYEEEE. Here the CDR3 DNA reads TGTGCCAGCAGCTTGTACACTGACTGGGAGACCCAGTACTTC. Translated, it gives CASSLYTDWETQYF.